A selection of T cell receptor beta chains follows, all from one sample in a study of blood T cell repertoires in COVID-19. Sequencing was performed with immunoSEQ multiplex PCR; in TCRdb, only in-frame clones are kept and a portion is missing. The sample includes some 120,000 clones, around three quarters seen only once; the top ten take about 40%. Sequencing input: peripheral blood. Source of these receptors: a man in his forties with active or convalescent COVID-19. Each CDR3 is given with its conserved first and last residue. Fields, in order: clone size, V gene, J gene, D gene, CDR3 length, CDR3 protein, CDR3 DNA. The D gene is left open where the match is weak. Size is omitted from some rows. Given values are once, few, many or a class for expanded clones.

abundance: -; v_gene: TRBV19; j_gene: TRBJ2-5; d_gene: TRBD2; len: 15; CDR3aa: CASSRGWRGQETQYF; CDR3nt: TGTGCCAGTAGTAGGGGTTGGCGGGGGCAAGAGACCCAGTACTTC
abundance: -; v_gene: TRBV30; j_gene: TRBJ2-1; d_gene: TRBD2; len: 12; CDR3aa: CAWSGGWGEQFF; CDR3nt: TGTGCCTGGAGCGGGGGGTGGGGTGAGCAGTTCTTC
abundance: large; v_gene: TRBV19; j_gene: TRBJ2-3; d_gene: -; len: 13; CDR3aa: CASSFAHGDTQYF; CDR3nt: TGTGCCAGTAGTTTCGCACACGGGGATACGCAGTATTTT
abundance: -; v_gene: TRBV5-5; j_gene: TRBJ1-1; d_gene: -; len: 13; CDR3aa: CASSLGGLKGAFF; CDR3nt: TGTGCCAGCAGCTTGGGCGGGCTTAAAGGAGCTTTCTTT
abundance: -; v_gene: TRBV19; j_gene: TRBJ1-2; d_gene: -; len: 14; CDR3aa: CASSRNGWDYGYTF; CDR3nt: TGTGCCAGTAGTCGAAACGGGTGGGACTATGGCTACACCTTC
abundance: -; v_gene: TRBV7-8; j_gene: TRBJ2-3; d_gene: -; len: 14; CDR3aa: CASSPGTSTDTQYF; CDR3nt: TGTGCCAGCAGCCCTGGGACTAGCACAGATACGCAGTATTTT
abundance: -; v_gene: TRBV2; j_gene: TRBJ1-2; d_gene: -; len: 12; CDR3aa: CASRIGYYGYTF; CDR3nt: TGTGCCAGCAGAATCGGGTACTATGGCTACACCTTC
abundance: -; v_gene: TRBV19; j_gene: TRBJ1-2; d_gene: -; len: 17; CDR3aa: CASSIGRGRALPYGYTF; CDR3nt: TGTGCCAGTAGTATAGGCAGGGGACGGGCCTTGCCCTATGGCTACACCTTC
abundance: few; v_gene: TRBV10-3; j_gene: TRBJ2-3; d_gene: TRBD1; len: 13; CDR3aa: CAIMGTGADTQYF; CDR3nt: TGTGCCATCATGGGGACAGGGGCAGATACGCAGTATTTT
abundance: -; v_gene: TRBV9; j_gene: TRBJ2-1; d_gene: TRBD1; len: 16; CDR3aa: CASSVVERQGYNEQFF; CDR3nt: TGTGCCAGCAGCGTAGTAGAGAGACAGGGCTACAATGAGCAGTTCTTC
abundance: -; v_gene: TRBV27; j_gene: TRBJ2-6; d_gene: -; len: 17; CDR3aa: CASSPWGLSSGANVLTF; CDR3nt: TGTGCCAGCAGTCCTTGGGGGCTAAGCTCTGGGGCCAACGTCCTGACTTTC
abundance: -; v_gene: TRBV7-2; j_gene: TRBJ2-7; d_gene: -; len: 13; CDR3aa: CASEYYRLHEQYF; CDR3nt: TGTGCCAGCGAGTACTACAGGCTCCACGAGCAGTACTTC
abundance: -; v_gene: TRBV6-1; j_gene: TRBJ1-2; d_gene: -; len: 15; CDR3aa: CASSERSDRGQGYTF; CDR3nt: TGTGCCAGCAGTGAAAGGTCGGACCGGGGTCAGGGCTACACCTTC
abundance: -; v_gene: TRBV18; j_gene: TRBJ2-7; d_gene: TRBD2; len: 15; CDR3aa: CASSLLAEASYEQYF; CDR3nt: TGTGCCAGCTCACTACTAGCGGAGGCCTCCTACGAGCAGTACTTC
abundance: -; v_gene: TRBV21-1; j_gene: TRBJ1-2; d_gene: -; len: 16; CDR3aa: CASSGRREGTNYGYTF; CDR3nt: TGTGCCAGCAGCGGACGCAGGGAGGGGACTAACTATGGCTACACCTTC
abundance: once; v_gene: TRBV10-3; j_gene: TRBJ1-6; d_gene: TRBD1; len: 14; CDR3aa: CAIRAGTDNSPLHF; CDR3nt: TGTGCCATCAGAGCCGGGACAGATAATTCACCCCTCCACTTT
abundance: -; v_gene: TRBV3-1/TRBV3-2; j_gene: TRBJ2-7; d_gene: -; len: 12; CDR3aa: CASSQLYYEQYF; CDR3nt: TGTGCCAGCAGCCAGCTCTACTACGAGCAGTACTTC
abundance: once; v_gene: TRBV5-4; j_gene: TRBJ2-7; d_gene: -; len: 13; CDR3aa: CASSLYRGYEQYF; CDR3nt: TGTGCCAGCAGCTTGTATAGGGGCTACGAGCAGTACTTC
abundance: -; v_gene: TRBV28; j_gene: TRBJ1-4; d_gene: -; len: 14; CDR3aa: CASAKGARDEKLFF; CDR3nt: TGTGCCAGCGCTAAAGGGGCCCGAGATGAAAAACTGTTTTTT
abundance: -; v_gene: TRBV2; j_gene: TRBJ1-6; d_gene: -; len: 12; CDR3aa: CASIAVDSPLHF; CDR3nt: TGTGCCAGCATAGCCGTAGATTCACCCCTCCACTTT